The rows below give T cell receptor beta chains drawn from one sample of a study of CD8 T cells in Susac syndrome. TCRdb re-called the immunoSEQ multiplex PCR reads with MiXCR, one entry per CDR3 protein. The table lists some 190,000 distinct CDR3 sequences, 85% to 95% of them singletons. The source material was CD4+ T cells from PBMCs. Receptors were obtained from a human donor with Susac syndrome. The CDR3 runs from the conserved cysteine through the conserved F or W. A D gene is named only where the DNA matches it firmly. Clone size, where shown, is once, few, many, or a class for clones that have expanded.

D	size	V	J	DNA	CDR3
-	-	TRBV30	TRBJ1-5	TGTGCCTGGGATCCGGGAGACTCGGGCAATCAGCCCCAGCATTTT	CAWDPGDSGNQPQHF
-	-	TRBV29-1	TRBJ1-5	TGCAGCGCTCGGATGACGGGAGGGCCCCAGCATTTT	CSARMTGGPQHF
-	-	TRBV20-1	TRBJ2-3	TGCAGTGCTAGTGGCCTGGGCACAGATACGCAGTATTTT	CSASGLGTDTQYF
-	-	TRBV12-3/TRBV12-4	TRBJ1-5	TGTGCCAGCAACAACGGGTTCAATCAGCCCCAGCATTTT	CASNNGFNQPQHF
-	-	TRBV24-1	TRBJ1-1	TGTGCCACCAGTGGTCAAGCAAACACTGAAGCTTTCTTT	CATSGQANTEAFF
-	-	TRBV12-3/TRBV12-4	TRBJ2-5	TGTGCCAGCACCGTTGGTGGTTACCAAGAGACCCAGTACTTC	CASTVGGYQETQYF
TRBD1	-	TRBV29-1	TRBJ2-7	TGCAGCGTTGAGGGTGGGACAGGCTCCTACGAGCAGTACTTC	CSVEGGTGSYEQYF
-	-	TRBV4-1	TRBJ1-1	TGCGCCAGCAGCCATGTTACAGGGAACACTGAAGCTTTCTTT	CASSHVTGNTEAFF
-	-	TRBV6-2/TRBV6-3	TRBJ2-2	TGTGCCAGCAGCCTCGGGACGACCCCCGGGGAGCTGTTTTTT	CASSLGTTPGELFF
-	-	TRBV3-1	TRBJ1-6	TGTGCCAGCAGCCAGGACCTGGGGGGTTCACCCCTCCACTTT	CASSQDLGGSPLHF
TRBD2	-	TRBV20-1	TRBJ2-5	TGCAGTGCTAGAGATAGGAGCGGGGCTCAAGAGACCCAGTACTTC	CSARDRSGAQETQYF
-	-	TRBV7-2	TRBJ2-2	TGTGCCAGCAGCTTGGTGGTCGACACCGGGGAGCTGTTTTTT	CASSLVVDTGELFF
TRBD1	-	TRBV6-5	TRBJ1-1	TGTGCCAGCGTCCGCGACAGGGGCACTGAAGCTTTCTTT	CASVRDRGTEAFF
-	-	TRBV30	TRBJ1-3	TGTGCCTGGACCCTAGGAGACGTCTCTGGAAACACCATATATTTT	CAWTLGDVSGNTIYF
-	-	TRBV12-2	TRBJ2-7	TGTGCAAGTCGCTTAAGGGGATTCGTGGCCTACGAGCAGTACTTC	CASRLRGFVAYEQYF
TRBD1	-	TRBV20-1	TRBJ1-1	TGCAGTGCTAGGGAAGGAAGGGGGCTTTCGAACACTGAAGCTTTCTTT	CSAREGRGLSNTEAFF
-	-	TRBV3-1	TRBJ2-3	TGTGCAAGCAGGTCGGGGTTGGGCACAGATACGCAGTATTTT	CASRSGLGTDTQYF
TRBD2	-	TRBV5-1	TRBJ2-1	TGCGCCAGCAGGGGGACTAGTTCCAGAGATGAGCAGTTCTTC	CASRGTSSRDEQFF
-	-	TRBV29-1	TRBJ1-1	TGCAGCGTTCGTCGACAGACTGCCACTGAAGCTTTCTTT	CSVRRQTATEAFF
-	once	TRBV28	TRBJ1-5	TGTGCCAGCGGTAGTCAGCCCCAGCATTTT	CASGSQPQHF
-	-	TRBV9	TRBJ1-1	TGTGCCAGCAGCGTAGTGGCGACGGCGAACACTGAAGCTTTCTTT	CASSVVATANTEAFF
TRBD1	-	TRBV7-3	TRBJ2-5	TGTGCCAGCAGCCCGACAGGGGGTCTCGGTGAAGGGACCCAGTACTTC	CASSPTGGLGEGTQYF
TRBD2	-	TRBV20-1	TRBJ2-5	TGCAGTGCTAGAGATGGAACTAGCGATGAGACCCAGTACTTC	CSARDGTSDETQYF
TRBD1	-	TRBV15	TRBJ2-3	TGTGCCACCAGCACAGGATCGACAGGGGACCGCACAGATACGCAGTATTTT	CATSTGSTGDRTDTQYF
TRBD2	-	TRBV20-1	TRBJ2-1	TGCAGTGCTGGAAGCGGGGGGGCCGGAAATGAGCAGTTCTTC	CSAGSGGAGNEQFF
TRBD1	-	TRBV20-1	TRBJ2-7	TGCAGTGCTGCCTGGACAGGGAGCCCCTACGAGCAGTACTTC	CSAAWTGSPYEQYF
-	-	TRBV12-3/TRBV12-4	TRBJ1-2	TGTGCCAGCAGCCCTGATCTCGGGGGGGCGCGCAGCTATGGCTACACCTTC	CASSPDLGGARSYGYTF
-	-	TRBV12-3/TRBV12-4	TRBJ1-2	TGTGCCAGCAGTCAGCGCGGCTTGAACTATGGCTACACCTTC	CASSQRGLNYGYTF
TRBD1	-	TRBV29-1	TRBJ1-1	TGCAGCGTTGACAGGGGGCAGGACACTGAAGCTTTCTTT	CSVDRGQDTEAFF
TRBD1	-	TRBV20-1	TRBJ1-1	TGCAGGGGCGCGGAAGGGGGCCCTGAAGCTTTCTTT	CRGAEGGPEAFF
-	-	TRBV4-1	TRBJ2-2	TGCGCCAGCAGCCAAATCAGGGAGGACACCGGGGAGCTGTTTTTT	CASSQIREDTGELFF
-	-	TRBV5-1	TRBJ1-1	TGTGCCAGCAGCTTAAGAGGAGGCACTGAAGCTTTCTTT	CASSLRGGTEAFF
-	-	TRBV7-9	TRBJ1-2	TGTGCCAGCAGCTTAGATTTGGAGATGTATGGCTACACCTTC	CASSLDLEMYGYTF
-	-	TRBV5-6	TRBJ2-6	TGTGCCAGCAGCTCTCGACAGCGCGTCTCTGGGGCCAACGTCCTGACTTTC	CASSSRQRVSGANVLTF
-	-	TRBV15	TRBJ1-2	TGTGCCACCAGCAGAGACAGGGTATATGGCTACACCTTC	CATSRDRVYGYTF
TRBD1	-	TRBV27	TRBJ2-5	TGTGCCAGCAGTCCTGGGACAGGGGGCGCCGAGACCCAGTACTTC	CASSPGTGGAETQYF
TRBD1	-	TRBV19	TRBJ1-6	TGTGCCAGTAGAAGGGAGGGGACAGGGGGCTTCGTTTCACCCCTCCACTTT	CASRREGTGGFVSPLHF